These T cell receptor beta chains were read from a single sample in a study of blood T cell repertoires in COVID-19. Repertoires were generated with immunoSEQ multiplex PCR, while TCRdb's copy carries only in-frame clones and drops some. The repertoire has some 35,000 clones, around 85% of them found once; the top ten carry around a fifth. The sample taken for sequencing was peripheral blood. Receptors originate from a man between 65 and 79 years old with acute or convalescent COVID-19. CDR3s include the opening cysteine and the closing phenylalanine or tryptophan. D genes are given only for firm matches. Part of the rows lack a size; the others show once, few, many or a class for expanded clones.

length | J | size | V | D | DNA | CDR3
16 | TRBJ1-2 | few | TRBV7-9 | . | TGTGCCAGCAGCTTCCCTCCCGCGGTTGCTAACTATGGCTACACCTTC | CASSFPPAVANYGYTF
14 | TRBJ2-6 | few | TRBV19 | . | TGTGCCAGTCAAGGGGGTGCAGGGGCCAACGTCCTGACTTTC | CASQGGAGANVLTF
13 | TRBJ2-7 | . | TRBV11-2 | . | TGTGCCAGCAGCTTAGATCTAAGCAACGAGCAGTACTTC | CASSLDLSNEQYF
16 | TRBJ1-1 | . | TRBV7-2 | TRBD1 | TGTGCCAGCAGCTCCCAGGGGGTTGTGGGGAACACTGAAGCTTTCTTT | CASSSQGVVGNTEAFF
14 | TRBJ2-7 | . | TRBV5-1 | TRBD1 | TGCGCCAGCAGCCCAACCGGGACAGGGACCGAGCAGTACTTC | CASSPTGTGTEQYF
16 | TRBJ1-6 | . | TRBV21-1 | . | TGTGCCAGCAGCAGGACAGGGCCAATCTATAATTCACCCCTCCACTTT | CASSRTGPIYNSPLHF
16 | TRBJ2-1 | . | TRBV5-1 | TRBD2 | TGCGCCAGCACCCTTCTGGCTAGCGGGAGTTGGAATGAGCAGTTCTTC | CASTLLASGSWNEQFF
15 | TRBJ2-1 | . | TRBV5-4 | TRBD2 | TGTGCCAGCAGCTCTGCGGGACTAGGATACAATGAGCAGTTCTTC | CASSSAGLGYNEQFF
15 | TRBJ2-7 | . | TRBV4-1 | TRBD2 | TGCGCCAGCAGCCGCGGGACTAGCGGGGCCTACGAGCAGTACTTC | CASSRGTSGAYEQYF
14 | TRBJ1-5 | . | TRBV5-1 | TRBD1 | TGCGCCAGCAGCTTAGGGACAGGGGACCAGCCCCAGCATTTT | CASSLGTGDQPQHF
15 | TRBJ1-5 | . | TRBV19 | TRBD1 | TGTGCCAGTTGGGATCCCGGGACAGGGCTATCAGCCCAGCATTTT | CASWDPGTGLSAQHF
15 | TRBJ2-5 | . | TRBV6-2/TRBV6-3 | . | TGTGCCAGCAGTTACTCGACTGTTTACCAAGAGACCCAGTACTTC | CASSYSTVYQETQYF
12 | TRBJ2-7 | . | TRBV5-4 | . | TGTGCCAGCAGCTTGACGGGCTACGAGCAGTACTTC | CASSLTGYEQYF
14 | TRBJ2-1 | . | TRBV10-3 | . | TGTGCCATCAAGAGGGACATTTCGTCGGGTGAGCAGTTCTTC | CAIKRDISSGEQFF
15 | TRBJ1-1 | few | TRBV7-3 | . | TGTGCCAGCAGCTCCAGGGGTATGGAGGTCACTGAAGCTTTCTTT | CASSSRGMEVTEAFF
17 | TRBJ2-2 | . | TRBV5-4 | . | TGTGCCAGCAGCTTGGGACGTTTTAATAGGGGCACCGGGGAGCTGTTTTTT | CASSLGRFNRGTGELFF
17 | TRBJ1-4 | few | TRBV4-3 | . | TGCGCCAGCAGCCAAGATCGGGTCCCAGCTCATAATGAAAAACTGTTTTTT | CASSQDRVPAHNEKLFF
16 | TRBJ2-2 | . | TRBV9 | TRBD2 | TGTGCCAGCAGACCTTCGGGACTAGCGTCCACCGGGGAGCTGTTTTTT | CASRPSGLASTGELFF
13 | TRBJ1-2 | . | TRBV5-5 | . | TGTGCCAGCAGCTTTCAGGGGAACTATGGCTACACCTTC | CASSFQGNYGYTF
15 | TRBJ2-2 | . | TRBV4-3 | . | TGCGCCAGCAGCCAAGACAGGGGCCGCACCGGGGAGCTGTTTTTT | CASSQDRGRTGELFF
13 | TRBJ1-5 | . | TRBV27 | . | TGTGCCAGCAGTATTACATCCAATCAGCCCCAGCATTTT | CASSITSNQPQHF
12 | TRBJ1-3 | . | TRBV28 | . | TGTGCCAGCAGTTTTGGACAGTTGGCCATATATTTT | CASSFGQLAIYF
13 | TRBJ2-2 | . | TRBV9 | . | TGTGCCAGCAGCTCCCGTACAACCGGGGAGCTGTTTTTT | CASSSRTTGELFF
16 | TRBJ2-5 | . | TRBV6-2/TRBV6-3 | TRBD2 | TGTGCCAGCAGTTACCCCGGGTTAGCGGGAGACGAGACCCAGTACTTC | CASSYPGLAGDETQYF
15 | TRBJ2-7 | . | TRBV15 | TRBD1 | TGTGCCACCAGCAGAGGGGGGGACAGGGCCTACGAGCAGTACTTC | CATSRGGDRAYEQYF
14 | TRBJ1-2 | few | TRBV7-2 | TRBD1 | TGTGCCAGCAGCCCGACAGGGACGAACTATGGCTACACCTTC | CASSPTGTNYGYTF
17 | TRBJ2-7 | once | TRBV2 | . | TGTGCCAGCAACCTTCCCCGGGACATCGGACCTACCTACGAGCAGTACTTC | CASNLPRDIGPTYEQYF
16 | TRBJ1-1 | . | TRBV28 | . | TGTGCCAGCAGTTTAAGTAGAGGAGTGCCGGGCACTGAAGCTTTCTTT | CASSLSRGVPGTEAFF
15 | TRBJ2-3 | once | TRBV11-2 | . | TGTGCCAGCAGCTTAGAAGCCCCTTACACAGATACGCAGTATTTT | CASSLEAPYTDTQYF